The text below deals with one TCR beta chain. This CDR3 has 13 residues. The V gene's germline CDR1 is SGHNT and CDR2 YYREEE (reference sequence). V dropped 4 bases and J dropped 2 bases, with 9 bases sitting between them. This sample is part of a study of blood T cell repertoires in COVID-19. Study overall: T cells, B-cell-depleted T cells, or PBMCs supplied cDNA or gDNA.

Authors' methods: Researchers report that nucleated cell counts were estimated from reference gene primer amplification. Profiling relied on immunoSEQ multiplex PCR, and the TCRdb table lists in-frame clones only, not all of them. V, J and clone size were drawn from that table, and D and trimming were deduced from the DNA. The sample yields 130,000 or so clones, 86% seen once. The sample taken for sequencing was peripheral blood. V gene TRBV5-4 combines with J gene TRBJ1-2; D call uncertain. This TCR derives from a woman between 65 and 79 years old with COVID-19, enrolled during active disease. The CDR3 DNA sequence: TGTGCCAGCAGCCCAGACAACAACTATGGCTACACCTTC. Translation: CASSPDNNYGYTF.